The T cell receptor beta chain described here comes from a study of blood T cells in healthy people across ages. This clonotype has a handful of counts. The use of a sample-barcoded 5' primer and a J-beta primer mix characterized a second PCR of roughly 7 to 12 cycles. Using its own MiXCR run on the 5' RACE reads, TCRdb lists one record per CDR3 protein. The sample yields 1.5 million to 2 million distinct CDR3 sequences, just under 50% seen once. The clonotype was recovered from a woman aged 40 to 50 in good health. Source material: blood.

DNA for the CDR3: TGTGCCAGCAGCCCGGCCGGGACTAGCACAGATACGCAGTATTTT. Encoded protein: CASSPAGTSTDTQYF. The gene calls are TRBV7-3 and TRBJ2-3; perhaps TRBD2 as D (6 bases). This CDR3 has 15 residues. The V end lost 5 bases, the J end lost 0 bases, and 12 bases lay between the germline ends. From germline, CDR1 is SGHTA and CDR2 FQGTGA.